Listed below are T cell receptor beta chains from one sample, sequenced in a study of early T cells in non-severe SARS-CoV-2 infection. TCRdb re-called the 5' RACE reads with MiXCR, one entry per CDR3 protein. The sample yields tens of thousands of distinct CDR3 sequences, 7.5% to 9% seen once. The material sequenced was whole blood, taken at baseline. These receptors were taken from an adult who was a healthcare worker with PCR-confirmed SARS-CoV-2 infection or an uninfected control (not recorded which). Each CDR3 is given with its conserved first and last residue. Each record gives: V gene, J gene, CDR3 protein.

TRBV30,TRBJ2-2,CAWSVRPTGDSTGELFF
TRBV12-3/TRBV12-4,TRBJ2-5,CASSQQLAGGQETQYF
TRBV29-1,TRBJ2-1,CSVGRASGGAYYNEQFF
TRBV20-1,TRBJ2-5,CSARDLDSETQYF
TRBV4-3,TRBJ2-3,CASSQDLASSIPDTQYF
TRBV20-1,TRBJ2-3,CSARRGTSTDTQYF
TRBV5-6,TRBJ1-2,CASSLDFGYTF
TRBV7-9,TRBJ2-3,CASSLLQGIDTQYF
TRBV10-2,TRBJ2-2,CASGQGTGELFF
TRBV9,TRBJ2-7,CASSGDRGEEQYF
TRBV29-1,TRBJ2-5,CSVERGDLQETQYF
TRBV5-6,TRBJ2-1,CASSLVRHSEQFF
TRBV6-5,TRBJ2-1,CASSYFRDRPNEQFF
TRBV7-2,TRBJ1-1,CASQRETHNTEAFF
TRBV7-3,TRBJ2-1,CASSLGTAYNEQFF
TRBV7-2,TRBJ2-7,CASSFTSGGVYEQYF
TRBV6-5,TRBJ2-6,CASSYAVSGANVLTF
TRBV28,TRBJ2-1,CASRLRGQAYNEQFF
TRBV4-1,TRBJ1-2,CASSEVGAAGYTF
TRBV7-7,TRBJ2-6,CASSSGADSGANVLTF
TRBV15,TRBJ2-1,CATSSRTSGVNEQFF
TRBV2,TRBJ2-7,CASSEDLRLEQYF
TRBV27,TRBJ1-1,CASSLSVNTEAFF
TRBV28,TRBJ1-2,CASSLVGRDIYGYTF
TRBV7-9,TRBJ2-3,CASSSGGTDAQYF
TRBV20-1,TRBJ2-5,CSARDVDREIAETQYF
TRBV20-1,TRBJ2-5,CSANRGAGETQYF
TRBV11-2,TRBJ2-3,CASRHITDTQYF
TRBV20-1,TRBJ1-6,CSAQTWTGGNSPLHF
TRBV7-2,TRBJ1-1,CASSPGTGVGTEAFF
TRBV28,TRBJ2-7,CATPDEQYF
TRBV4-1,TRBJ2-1,CAPHEQFF
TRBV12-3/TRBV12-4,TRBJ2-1,CASSFETSFSEQFF
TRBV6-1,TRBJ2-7,CASGPGGFYEQYF
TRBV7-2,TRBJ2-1,CASSRGQQNNEQFF
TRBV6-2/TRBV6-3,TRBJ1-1,CASSYSREGTEAFF
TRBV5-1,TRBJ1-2,CASSLDSYTINYGYTF
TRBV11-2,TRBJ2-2,CASSLEPNGELFF
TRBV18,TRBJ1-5,CASSASGLDQPQHF
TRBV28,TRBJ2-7,CASSDPGNEQYF
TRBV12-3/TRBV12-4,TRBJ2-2,CASSPRTTGELFF
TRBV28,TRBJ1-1,CASSSVGPSLAAFF
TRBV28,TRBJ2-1,CASSLELAGGRDEQFF
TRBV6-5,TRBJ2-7,CASRTEAGGGHEQYF
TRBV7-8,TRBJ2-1,CASSLRLAYNEQFF
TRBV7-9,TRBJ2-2,CASSPRGGPANTGELFF
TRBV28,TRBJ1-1,CASSPMYQGIITEAFF
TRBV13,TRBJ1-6,CASSFNLGRNSPLHF
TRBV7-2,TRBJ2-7,CASSLSLNYEQYF